Here is one TCR beta chain with its context. What antigen it recognizes has not been identified. Nothing much larger sits one base from this clone, and base qualities are not available. This entry belongs to a study of T cell changes during pregnancy in multiple sclerosis (dated by TCRdb to between 2018 and 2021). Regarding the research as a whole: The study examined how the T cell repertoire changed over the course of pregnancy in women with multiple sclerosis.

Spanning cysteine to phenylalanine, the CDR3 consists of 15 amino acids. CDR3 DNA only is kept here, 45 bases in frame from base 1. Germline trimming amounts to 0 bases on V and 7 bases on J, with 6 as the count of junction bases outside the gene matches. Via the germline V gene (reference sequence), CDR1 is SEHNR and CDR2 FQNEAQ. The library came from the immunoSEQ multiplex PCR assay. TCRdb mirrors the immuneACCESS table, restricted to in-frame sequences. Some clones are absent from its copies; in checked studies, under half trace to an unresolved V gene, and the reason for the others is unknown. In this sample the table shows roughly 40,000 clones, 92% of which occur a single time. 13% of the sample is in the top ten clones.

The chain employs TRBV7-9 and TRBJ1-1, and 9 bases in between align with TRBD1. This sequence was found in a female donor with multiple sclerosis, enrolled in a pregnancy study. Sequencing used CD8+ T cells from peripheral blood mononuclear cells, obtained in the first trimester of pregnancy. The CDR3 here reads CASSLASGQGNEAFF. The base sequence is TGTGCCAGCAGCTTAGCCAGCGGACAGGGGAATGAAGCTTTCTTT. The CDR3, completed at both ends by the reference TRBV7-9 and TRBJ1-1 genes, gives the full variable domain DTGVSQNPRHKITKRGQNVTFRCDPISEHNRLYWYRQTLGQGPEFLTYFQNEAQLEKSRLLSDRFSAERPKGSFSTLEIQRTEQGDSAMYLCASSLASGQGNEAFFGQGTRLTVV.